The text below deals with one TCR beta chain. The data were taken from a study of control samples from healthy donors and cancer patients. This table comes from immunoSEQ multiplex PCR, and its TCRdb copy is limited to in-frame clones, with some not included. The data show 110,000 to 150,000 clones, around 90% seen once. The junction had 10 bases not matched to a gene; V was cut back by 10 bases and J by 5 bases. The germline gives CDR1 MNHEY, CDR2 SMNVEV (reference sequence). This CDR3 is 14 amino acids long. The genes are TRBV27 and TRBJ2-5; 10 positions match TRBD1. What was sequenced was blood. The clonotype was recovered from a man aged 30-40 years in good health. The CDR3 DNA reads TGTGCCACCTCCGGGACAGGGGTAGGTGAGACCCAGTACTTC. Protein sequence: CATSGTGVGETQYF.